This T cell receptor (beta chain) was sequenced during a study of blood T cell repertoires in COVID-19. Looking at the study overall: Nucleic acid was either cDNA or gDNA, and it came from T cells, B-cell-depleted T cells, or PBMCs.

As processed by the authors: Reference gene primers were amplified, and this amplification served to estimate nucleated cell counts. Using immunoSEQ multiplex PCR, the repertoire was profiled, and TCRdb retains in-frame clones only, with some absent. V and J calls and clone size are given by that table; D and trimming were obtained from the DNA. The repertoire holds about 270,000 clones, with roughly nine tenths as singletons. J gave up 2 bases and V 2 bases, and 4 bases lay outside the gene matches. Germline V lookup: CDR1 SGHDN, CDR2 FVKESK. The CDR3 spans 16 residues. The chain carries TRBV14 and TRBJ2-3; 10 bases are a match to TRBD2. The origin of this receptor is a man in his forties or fifties with active or convalescent COVID-19. Material for sequencing was peripheral blood. The chain's CDR3 is CASSQIAGGTTDTQYF. The CDR3 nucleotides are TGTGCCAGCAGCCAAATAGCGGGAGGAACCACAGATACGCAGTATTTT.